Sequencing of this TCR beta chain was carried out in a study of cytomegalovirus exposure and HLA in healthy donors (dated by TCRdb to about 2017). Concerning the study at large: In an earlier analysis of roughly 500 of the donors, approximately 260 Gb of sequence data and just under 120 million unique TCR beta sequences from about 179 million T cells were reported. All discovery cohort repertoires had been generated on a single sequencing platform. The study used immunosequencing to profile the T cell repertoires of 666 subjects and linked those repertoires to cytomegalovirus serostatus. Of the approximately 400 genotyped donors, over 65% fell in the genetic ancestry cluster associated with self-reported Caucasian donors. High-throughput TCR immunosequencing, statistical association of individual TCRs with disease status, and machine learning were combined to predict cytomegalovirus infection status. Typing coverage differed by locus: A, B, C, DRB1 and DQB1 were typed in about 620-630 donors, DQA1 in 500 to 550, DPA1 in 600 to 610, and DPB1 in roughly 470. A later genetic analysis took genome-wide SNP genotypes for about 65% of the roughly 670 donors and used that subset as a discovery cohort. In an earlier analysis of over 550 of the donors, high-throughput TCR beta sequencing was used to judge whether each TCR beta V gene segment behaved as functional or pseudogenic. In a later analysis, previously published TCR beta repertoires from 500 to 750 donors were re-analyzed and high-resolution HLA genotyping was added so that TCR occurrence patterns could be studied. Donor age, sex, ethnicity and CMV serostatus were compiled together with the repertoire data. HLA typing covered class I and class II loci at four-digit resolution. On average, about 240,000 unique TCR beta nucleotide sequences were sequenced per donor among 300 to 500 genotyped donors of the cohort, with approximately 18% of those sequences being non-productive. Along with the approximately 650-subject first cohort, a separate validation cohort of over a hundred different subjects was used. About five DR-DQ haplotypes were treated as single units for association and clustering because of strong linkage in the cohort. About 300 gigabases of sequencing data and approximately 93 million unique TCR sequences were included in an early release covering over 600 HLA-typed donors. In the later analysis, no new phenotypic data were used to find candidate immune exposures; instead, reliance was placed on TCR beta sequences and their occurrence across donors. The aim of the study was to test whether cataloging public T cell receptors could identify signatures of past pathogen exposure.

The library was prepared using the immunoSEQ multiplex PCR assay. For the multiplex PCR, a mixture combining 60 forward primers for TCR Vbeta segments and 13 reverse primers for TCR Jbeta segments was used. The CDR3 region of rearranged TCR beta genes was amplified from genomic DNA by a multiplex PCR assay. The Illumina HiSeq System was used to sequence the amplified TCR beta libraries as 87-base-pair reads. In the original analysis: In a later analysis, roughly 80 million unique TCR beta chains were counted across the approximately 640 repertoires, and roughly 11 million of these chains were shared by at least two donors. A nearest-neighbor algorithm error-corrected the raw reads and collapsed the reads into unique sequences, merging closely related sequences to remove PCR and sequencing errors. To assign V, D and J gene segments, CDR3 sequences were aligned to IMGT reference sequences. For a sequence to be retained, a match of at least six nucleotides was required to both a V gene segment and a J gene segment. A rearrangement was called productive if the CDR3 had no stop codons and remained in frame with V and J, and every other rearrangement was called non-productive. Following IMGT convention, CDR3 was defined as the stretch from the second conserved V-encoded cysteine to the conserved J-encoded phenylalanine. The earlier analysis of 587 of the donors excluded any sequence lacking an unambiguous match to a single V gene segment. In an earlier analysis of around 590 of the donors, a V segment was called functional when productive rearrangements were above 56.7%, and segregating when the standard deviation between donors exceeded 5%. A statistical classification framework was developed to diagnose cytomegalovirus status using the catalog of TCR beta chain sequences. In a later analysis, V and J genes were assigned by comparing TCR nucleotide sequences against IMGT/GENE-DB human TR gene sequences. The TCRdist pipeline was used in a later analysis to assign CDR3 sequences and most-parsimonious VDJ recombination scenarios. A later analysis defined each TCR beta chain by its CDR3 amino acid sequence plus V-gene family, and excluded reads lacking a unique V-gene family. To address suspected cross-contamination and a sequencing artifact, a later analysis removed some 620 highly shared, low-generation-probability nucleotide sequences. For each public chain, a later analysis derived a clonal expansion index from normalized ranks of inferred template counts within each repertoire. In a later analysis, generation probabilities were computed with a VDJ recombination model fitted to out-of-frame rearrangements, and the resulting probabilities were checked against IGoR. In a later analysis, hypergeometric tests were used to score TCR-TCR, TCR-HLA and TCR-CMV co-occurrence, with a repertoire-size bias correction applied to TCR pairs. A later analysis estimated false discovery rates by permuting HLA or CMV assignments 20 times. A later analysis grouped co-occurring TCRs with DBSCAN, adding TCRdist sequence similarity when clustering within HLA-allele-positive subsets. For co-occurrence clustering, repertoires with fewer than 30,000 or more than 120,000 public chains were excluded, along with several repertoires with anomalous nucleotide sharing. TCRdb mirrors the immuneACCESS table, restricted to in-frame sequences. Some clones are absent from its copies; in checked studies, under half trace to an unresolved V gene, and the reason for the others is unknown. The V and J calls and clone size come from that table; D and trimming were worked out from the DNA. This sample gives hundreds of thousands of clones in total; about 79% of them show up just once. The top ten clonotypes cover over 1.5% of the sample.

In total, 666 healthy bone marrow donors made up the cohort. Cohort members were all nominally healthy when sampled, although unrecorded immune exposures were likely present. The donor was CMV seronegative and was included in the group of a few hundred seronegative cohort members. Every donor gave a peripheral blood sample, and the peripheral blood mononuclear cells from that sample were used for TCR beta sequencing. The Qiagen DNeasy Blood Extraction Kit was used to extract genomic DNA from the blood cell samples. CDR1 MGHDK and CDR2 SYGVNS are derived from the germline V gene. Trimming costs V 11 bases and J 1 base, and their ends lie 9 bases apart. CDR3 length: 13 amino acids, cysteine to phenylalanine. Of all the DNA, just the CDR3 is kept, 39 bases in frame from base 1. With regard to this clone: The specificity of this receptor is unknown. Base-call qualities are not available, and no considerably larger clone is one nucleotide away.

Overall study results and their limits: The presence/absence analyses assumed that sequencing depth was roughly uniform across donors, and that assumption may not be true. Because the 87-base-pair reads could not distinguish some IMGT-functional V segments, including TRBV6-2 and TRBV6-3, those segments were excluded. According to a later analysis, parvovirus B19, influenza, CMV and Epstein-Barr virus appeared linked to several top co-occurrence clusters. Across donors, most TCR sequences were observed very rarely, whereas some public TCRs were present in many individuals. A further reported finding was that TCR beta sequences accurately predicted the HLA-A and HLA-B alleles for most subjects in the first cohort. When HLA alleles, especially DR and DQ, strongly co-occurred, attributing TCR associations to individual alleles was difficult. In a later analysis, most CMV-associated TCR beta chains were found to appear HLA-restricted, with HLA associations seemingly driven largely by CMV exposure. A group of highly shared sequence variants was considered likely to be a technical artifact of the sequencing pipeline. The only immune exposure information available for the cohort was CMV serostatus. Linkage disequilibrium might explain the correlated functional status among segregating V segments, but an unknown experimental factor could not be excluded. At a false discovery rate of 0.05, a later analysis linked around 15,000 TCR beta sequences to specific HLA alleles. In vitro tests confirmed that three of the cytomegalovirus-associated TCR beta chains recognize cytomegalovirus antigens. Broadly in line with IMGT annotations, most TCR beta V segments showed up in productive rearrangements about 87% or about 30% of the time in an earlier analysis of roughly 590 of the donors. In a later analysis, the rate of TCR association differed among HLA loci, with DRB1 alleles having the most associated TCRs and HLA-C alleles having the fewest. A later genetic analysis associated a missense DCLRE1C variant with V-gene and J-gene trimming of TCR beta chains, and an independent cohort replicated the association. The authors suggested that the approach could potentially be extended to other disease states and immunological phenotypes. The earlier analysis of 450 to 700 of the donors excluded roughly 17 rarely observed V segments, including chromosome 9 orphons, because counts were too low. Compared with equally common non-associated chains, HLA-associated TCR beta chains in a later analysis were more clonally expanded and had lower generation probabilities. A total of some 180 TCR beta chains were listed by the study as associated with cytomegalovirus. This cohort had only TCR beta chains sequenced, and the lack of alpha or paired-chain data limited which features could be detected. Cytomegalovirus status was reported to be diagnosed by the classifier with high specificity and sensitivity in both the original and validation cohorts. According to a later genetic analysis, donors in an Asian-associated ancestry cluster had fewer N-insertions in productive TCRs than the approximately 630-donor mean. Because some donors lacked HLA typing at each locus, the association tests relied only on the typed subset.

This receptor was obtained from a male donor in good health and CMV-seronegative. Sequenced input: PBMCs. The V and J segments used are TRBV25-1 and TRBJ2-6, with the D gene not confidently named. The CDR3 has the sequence CAGKPSGANVLTF. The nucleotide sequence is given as TGTGCCGGCAAGCCGTCTGGGGCCAACGTCCTGACTTTC.